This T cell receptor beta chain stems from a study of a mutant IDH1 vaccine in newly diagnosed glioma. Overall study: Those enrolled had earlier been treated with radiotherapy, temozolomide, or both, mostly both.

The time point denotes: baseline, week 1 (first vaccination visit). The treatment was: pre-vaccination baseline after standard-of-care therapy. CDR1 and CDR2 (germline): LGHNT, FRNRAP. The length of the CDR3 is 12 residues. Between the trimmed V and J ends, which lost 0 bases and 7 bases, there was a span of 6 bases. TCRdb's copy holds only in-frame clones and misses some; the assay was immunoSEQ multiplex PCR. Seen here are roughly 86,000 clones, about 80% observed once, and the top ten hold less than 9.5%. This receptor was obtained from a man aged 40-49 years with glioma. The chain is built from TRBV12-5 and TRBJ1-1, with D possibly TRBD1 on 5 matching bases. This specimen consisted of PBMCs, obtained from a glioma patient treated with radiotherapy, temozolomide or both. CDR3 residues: CASGLVDSEAFF. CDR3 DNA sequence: TGTGCTAGTGGTTTGGTAGACAGTGAAGCTTTCTTT.